The present TCR beta chain was sequenced within a study of T cells in Graves' hyperthyroidism and ophthalmopathy (dated 2019 in TCRdb). With respect to the entire study: Peripheral blood samples were taken at initial diagnosis, before any treatment was given. TCR V-J signatures able to tell the groups apart were searched for in a discovery cohort of 100 patients, of whom 43 had Graves' ophthalmopathy and roughly 58 had stable Graves' hyperthyroidism. Whether ophthalmopathy could be predicted prospectively was tested in an independent validation cohort made up of approximately 19 hyperthyroidism patients plus 17 patients who later progressed to ophthalmopathy. The roughly 94 discovery patients were randomly split 7:3 into training and test sets. The study also compared thyroid tissue and blood T-cell repertoires from over 5 Graves' hyperthyroidism patients. Once sampling was done, hyperthyroidism patients were given methimazole at a starting dose of 30 mg daily, whereas ophthalmopathy patients were given high-dose intravenous methylprednisolone. The paper reports TCR Vbeta CDR3 sequencing of over 130 peripheral blood samples: some 41 ophthalmopathy, approximately 74 hyperthyroidism and 17 progressor patients.

A note on this clonotype: There is no known antigen for this receptor. There are no base qualities to consult, and no much larger clone falls within one base.

The CDR3 goes from the cysteine to the phenylalanine over 14 residues. Only the CDR3 DNA stays, 42 bases, in frame from base 1. V drops 5 bases and J drops 6 bases, leaving 18 bases in between. Looking up the germline V gene yields CDR1 SGHRS and CDR2 YFSETQ. Amplification of TCR beta CDR3 regions was carried out from RNA transcripts. The TCR CDR3 was subjected to a first round of RT-PCR using the HTBI primer set and the Qiagen OneStep RT-PCR kit. A second multiplex PCR round built the libraries, followed by size selection and purification. Sequencing of the libraries was done on an Illumina HiSeq2000 using paired-end 100 bp reads. The original pipeline was this. Raw data were processed with SOAPnuke, discarding reads with adapters, uncalled bases, mean Phred below 15, or no exact constant-primer or identifier match. High-quality paired reads were merged using COPE v1.2.5, and each unique nucleotide sequence was defined as a clonotype. MiTCR v1.1 was used to align clonotypes to the IMGT TRBV, TRBD and TRBJ reference segments. Only V-J combinations with frequency above 0.0001, covering about 99% of repertoires, were analysed. A TCS score was defined as the ratio between F50 (clonal expansion) and ExV (chaos), using BLOSUM62-based TCRdist between CDR3 peptides within each V-J. Welch's t-statistics and random forest reduced fewer than 550 V-J features to 13, which were used in a naive Bayes classifier (R e1071). Thyroid-blood repertoire similarity was quantified with the Morisita-Horn index. TCRdb cleaned the public reads at Q25 with fastp, built clones with MiXCR and kept in-frame beta chains. One record per CDR3 amino acid sequence lists the most common genes and DNA. The V and J calls were determined by TCRdb, not by the authors. Present in this sample are around 610,000 distinct CDR3 sequences, roughly 14% of which were seen just once. 4% to 5.5% of the sample comes from the top ten.

Ophthalmopathy patients had moderately to severely active disease, Clinical Activity Score of at least 3, NOSPECS grade of at least 4, and duration under 3 months. Any patient with an uncontrolled infection, another autoimmune disease, pregnancy or lactation was excluded. Diagnoses were based on clinical symptoms, serum thyroxine and TRAb, thyroid ultrasound and orbital computed tomography. PBMCs were isolated from 7.5 to 10 ml of fresh peripheral blood by Ficoll-Paque density gradient centrifugation. Total RNA was extracted with Trizol reagent, and quality was checked on an Agilent 2100 Bioanalyzer. Overall results and qualifications from the work: In cross-validation, a model built on a 13 V-J signature told ophthalmopathy apart from stable hyperthyroidism with over 85% sensitivity and around 83% specificity, and in testing the same model reached 80%/75%. No statistical method was used to set the sample size in advance, and investigators knew the group allocation. In validation, the model predicted progression to ophthalmopathy a median of about 6 months before onset, with roughly 70% sensitivity and 72.22% specificity. Most expanded thyroid clonotypes (frequency above 0.001) were also found in blood, which suggests that blood repertoires may mirror thyroid immune responses.

The material sequenced was blood. The receptor chain draws on TRBV5-1 and TRBJ2-7; the D gene could be either TRBD1 or TRBD2, each agreeing at 5 bases. The receptor was isolated from a woman in her forties with Graves' ophthalmopathy. This receptor has the CDR3 CASSVGESMGEQYF. The nucleotide sequence is given as TGCGCCAGCAGTGTAGGGGAGTCTATGGGCGAGCAGTACTTC.